A single sample gave rise to the 25 T cell receptor beta chains below, sequenced in a study of PD-L1 blockade in urothelial cancer. Produced via immunoSEQ multiplex PCR; TCRdb's table is partial and in-frame only. The table records 90,000 or so clones, around 91% of them present only once. Specified time point: pretreatment peripheral blood. The source material was PBMCs, sampled around atezolizumab (anti-PD-L1) treatment. These receptors all stem from a man aged 55-75 years with urothelial cancer.

This chain links TRBV6-5 with TRBJ1-1; D gene ambiguous. V lost 5 bases and J 0 bases, leaving 10 bases between the germline ends. The CDR3 contains 14 residues. Germline V gene data show CDR1 as MNHEY and CDR2 as SVGAGI. In nucleotides, the CDR3 is TGTGCCAGCAGTCGCAGTTTATTGAACACTGAAGCTTTCTTT. Amino acid sequence: CASSRSLLNTEAFF.

This sequence joins TRBV25-1 and TRBJ1-2, with unresolved D. CDR1 is MGHDK and CDR2 is SYGVNS in the germline V gene. Trimming shortened V by 4 bases and J by 3 bases, and 9 bases separated the two germline ends. The CDR3 is 13 amino acids. CDR3 sequence reads: CASSVREDYGYTF. The CDR3 DNA sequence: TGTGCCAGCAGTGTTAGGGAGGACTATGGCTACACCTTC.

This chain links TRBV5-6 with TRBJ1-1; 8 nucleotides agree with TRBD1. CDR3 size: 12 residues. CDR1 and CDR2 from the germline V gene are SGHDT and YYEEEE. J was trimmed by 7 bases and V by 7 bases; bases with no gene match: 6. Written as DNA, the CDR3 is TGTGCCAGCTCTAGGGACAGGCTTGAAGCTTTCTTT. The encoded protein is CASSRDRLEAFF.

The V and J genes are TRBV4-2 and TRBJ2-2, with TRBD2 matching 9 bases. The CDR3 spans 16 residues. Germline CDR1 is LGHNA and CDR2 is YNFKEQ. Trimming cost V 0 bases and J 7 bases; bases outside gene matches: 6. The CDR3 nucleotides read TGTGCCAGCAGCCAAGATCTGGGACTAGCTGGCGGGGAGCTGTTTTTT. Translating it yields CASSQDLGLAGGELFF.

This clone was observed a few times. The CDR3 DNA reads TGCGCCAGCAGCCAATCGGGACTAGCGGGGGGGCCGTCCGGGGAGCTGTTTTTT. This translates into CASSQSGLAGGPSGELFF. J is TRBJ2-2 and V is TRBV4-3; 16 bases align to TRBD2. CDR1 is LGHNA and CDR2 is YSLEER in the germline V gene. The CDR3 covers 18 residues. After removal of 2 bases from V and 6 bases from J, the junction contained 6 bases not matched to a gene.

This clone was observed a handful of times. V is TRBV4-2 and J is TRBJ2-5; 12 nucleotides agree with TRBD2. Germline lookup yields CDR1 LGHNA and CDR2 YNFKEQ. The CDR3 is 16 residues long. The V and J ends lost 6 bases and 4 bases, in that order; junction bases with no gene match: 9. CDR3 bases: TGTGCCAGCAGAAACGGACTAGCGGGACCGGGAGAGACCCAGTACTTC. Translating it yields CASRNGLAGPGETQYF.

The gene calls are TRBV11-3 and TRBJ2-5, with 7 bases aligning to TRBD1. CDR3 length: 13 amino acids. Looked up from germline, CDR1 is SGHNT and CDR2 is YENEEA. Germline trimming cut 5 bases from V and 5 bases from J; bases unmatched to any gene: 5. CDR3 sequence (DNA): TGTGCCAGCAGCCCAGGACAGGCGGAGACCCAGTACTTC. Its translation: CASSPGQAETQYF.

This clone was detected once. This CDR3 is CASRGTGSPLHF. CDR3 sequence (DNA): TGTGCCAGCAGGGGGACAGGCTCACCCCTCCACTTT. The chain joins TRBV2 to TRBJ1-6; 8 nucleotides match TRBD1. Trimming cost V 6 bases and J 10 bases; bases outside gene matches: 2. There are 12 residues in the CDR3. Per germline, CDR1 SNHLY and CDR2 FYNNEI.

The chain is built from TRBV19 and TRBJ1-2; D might be TRBD1 (6 bases). V was cut by 8 bases and J by 5 bases, with 15 bases left in between. Germline CDR1 reads LNHDA; CDR2 reads SQIVND (reference sequence). CDR3 length: 13 residues. This CDR3 is CASFNEGQYGYTF. CDR3 DNA sequence: TGTGCCAGTTTCAACGAAGGACAGTATGGCTACACCTTC.

The J gene is TRBJ2-7, the V gene TRBV9, with D unresolved. The CDR3 totals 15 residues. In germline, CDR1 is SGDLS, CDR2 YYNGEE. The germline V and J ends were trimmed by 4 bases and 0 bases, with 14 bases remaining between them. CDR3 region: CASSPRALSSYEQYF. CDR3 DNA sequence: TGTGCCAGCAGCCCCCGAGCGTTGAGCTCCTACGAGCAGTACTTC.

The chain is built from TRBV29-1 and TRBJ2-5, with D possibly TRBD1 on 5 matching bases. Trimming removed 1 base at V and 9 bases at J, with 12 bases between. Looked up from germline, CDR1 is SQVTM and CDR2 is ANQGSEA. The CDR3 is made up of 12 amino acids. As DNA, the CDR3 is TGCAGCGTTGAAGTCACCCAAGGGGCCCAGTACTTC. It encodes CSVEVTQGAQYF.

The gene calls are TRBV4-2 and TRBJ2-3, with 7 bases that match TRBD2. V lost 0 bases and J lost 0; bases outside the gene matches: 18. CDR3 length equals 21 residues. Germline-derived CDR1 and CDR2 are LGHNA and YNFKEQ. This CDR3 reads CASSQEYLAVRELTSTDTQYF. CDR3 DNA sequence: TGTGCCAGCAGCCAAGAGTATCTAGCGGTAAGAGAGTTAACTAGCACAGATACGCAGTATTTT.

The V call is TRBV11-2, the J call TRBJ1-5; tentatively, D is TRBD1 (6 bases). The germline V gene encodes CDR1 SGHAT and CDR2 FQNNGV. This CDR3 is 16 amino acids long. V gave up 1 base and J gave up 5 bases, with 15 bases separating them. DNA for the CDR3: TGTGCCAGCAGCTTAGGGCAGGGGCCCCTGTATCAGCCCCAGCATTTT. Its translation: CASSLGQGPLYQPQHF.

This clone occurred once. V usage is TRBV28 and J usage is TRBJ2-7; 8 positions match TRBD2. Germline CDR1 reads MDHEN; CDR2 reads SYDVKM. This CDR3 comprises 17 residues. CDR3 nucleotide sequence: TGTGGAAAGGACGGCGGGAGGAACATCACCACCTGCTACGAGCAGTACTTC. Translated: CGKDGGRNITTCYEQYF.

The V and J genes are TRBV11-1 and TRBJ2-1, with TRBD2 matching 10 bases. The J segment lost 4 bases and the V segment lost 3 bases, leaving 3 bases of the junction unmatched. The V gene's germline CDR1 is SGHAT and CDR2 FQDESV (reference sequence). This CDR3 is built from 15 residues. The CDR3 DNA reads as TGTGCCAGCAGCTTCGGAGCGGGAGGGTACAATGAGCAGTTCTTC. Its translation is CASSFGAGGYNEQFF.

V usage is TRBV19 and J usage is TRBJ2-7; 8 nucleotides agree with TRBD1. V was clipped by 3 bases and J by 3 bases; unmatched bases: 10. CDR1 and CDR2 from the germline V gene are LNHDA and SQIVND (reference sequence). The CDR3 has 16 amino acids. In DNA, the CDR3 is TGTGCCAGTAGTATCCCGGACAGGGTAGTTCTCTACGAGCAGTACTTC. Protein: CASSIPDRVVLYEQYF.

The chain couples TRBV4-3 to TRBJ1-5; possible D gene TRBD1, 6 bases. The CDR3 is made up of 14 amino acids. Germline V gene lookup returns CDR1 LGHNA and CDR2 YSLEER. V dropped 0 bases and J dropped 7 bases, with 10 bases sitting between them. CDR3 sequence reads: CASSQEGGAQPQHF. CDR3 in DNA: TGCGCCAGCAGCCAAGAGGGGGGGGCCCAGCCCCAGCATTTT.

CDR3 protein: CASSPGGGDGYTF. The CDR3 region has the DNA TGTGCCAGCAGCCCCGGAGGTGGGGATGGCTACACCTTC. This chain uses TRBV7-3 with TRBJ1-2; D gene unclear. The CDR3 is 13 amino acids. From germline, CDR1 is SGHTA and CDR2 FQGTGA. V was shortened by 5 bases and J by 6 bases, with 13 bases between the two germline ends.

The chain combines TRBV28 with TRBJ2-1; 10 positions match TRBD1. Germline CDR1 is MDHEN and CDR2 is SYDVKM. CDR3 size: 13 residues. Losses at the gene ends were 3 bases for V and 14 bases for J; bases not matched to a gene: 7. The CDR3 loop reads CASSLDRGGWKFF. The CDR3 region has the DNA TGTGCCAGCAGTTTGGACAGGGGGGGGTGGAAGTTCTTC. Variable domain in full (rest from reference TRBV28 and TRBJ2-1): DVKVTQSSRYLVKRTGEKVFLECVQDMDHENMFWYRQDPGLGLRLIYFSYDVKMKEKGDIPEGYSVSREKKERFSLILESASTNQTSMYLCASSLDRGGWKFFGPGTRLTVL.

The chain links TRBV5-1 to TRBJ2-5; 7 bases are a match to TRBD2. This CDR3 contains 13 residues. Germline V gene lookup returns CDR1 SGHRS and CDR2 YFSETQ. V dropped 3 bases and J dropped 4; count of bases not matched to a gene: 3. The chain's CDR3 is CASSSGGGETQYF. The CDR3 DNA follows: TGCGCCAGCAGCTCGGGGGGAGGAGAGACCCAGTACTTC.

The gene calls are TRBV6-1 and TRBJ1-6; 10 bases are a match to TRBD1. Unmatched junction bases numbered 8, after V lost 4 bases and J lost 8 bases. The V gene's germline CDR1 is MNHNS and CDR2 SASEGT. The CDR3 contains 16 residues. CDR3 sequence (DNA): TGTGCCAGCAGTGGATCTGGAGGGACAGGGGATTCACCCCTCCACTTT. This translates into CASSGSGGTGDSPLHF.

V gene TRBV6-5 combines with J gene TRBJ2-7; 10 bases match TRBD2. V lost 5 bases, J lost 3 bases, and 4 bases stayed unmatched. Germline loops: CDR1 MNHEY, CDR2 SVGAGI. CDR3 size: 14 residues. The CDR3 loop is CASSRSGGGYEQYF. As DNA, the CDR3 is TGTGCCAGCAGTCGGAGCGGGGGGGGCTACGAGCAGTACTTC.

The chain joins TRBV5-1 to TRBJ1-3; possibly TRBD1 for D (5 bases). V lost 0 bases, J lost 0 bases, and 7 bases lay in between. The germline gives CDR1 SGHRS, CDR2 YFSETQ. The CDR3 is 15 residues long. CDR3 nucleotides: TGCGCCAGCAGCTTGGACAGGCCCTCTGGAAACACCATATATTTT. Residues: CASSLDRPSGNTIYF.

V and J are TRBV6-1 and TRBJ2-5, with a tentative D call TRBD1 (7 bases). Trimming removed 3 bases at V and 4 bases at J, with 9 bases between. CDR3 length: 13 residues. The germline V gene has CDR1 MNHNS and CDR2 SASEGT. The CDR3 is CASSEQGGETQYF. The CDR3, as DNA: TGTGCCAGCAGTGAGCAGGGGGGAGAGACCCAGTACTTC.

The chain couples TRBV10-1 to TRBJ2-7; D perhaps matches TRBD1 (6 bases). The V and J ends lost 3 bases and 7 bases respectively, with 16 bases between them. The germline V gene encodes CDR1 WNHNN and CDR2 SYGVQD (reference sequence). CDR3 length equals 14 residues. The chain's CDR3 is CASSDDRPGREQYF. In nucleotides, the CDR3 is TGCGCCAGCAGTGACGACAGGCCGGGTAGGGAGCAGTACTTC.